Reported below is one TCR beta chain. Germline assignment: CDR1 SGHNT and CDR2 YENEEA. V was pared by 5 bases and J by 9 bases, with 11 bases of the junction left unmatched. CDR3 length: 15 amino acids. The source of the sample is a study of T cell changes during pregnancy in multiple sclerosis. Sequencing was performed with immunoSEQ multiplex PCR; in TCRdb, only in-frame clones are kept and a portion is missing. The sample holds about 50,000 clones; roughly 92% are singletons and the top ten take 0.39%. Sample: CD4+ T cells from peripheral blood mononuclear cells, taken after pregnancy. The rearrangement links TRBV11-3 to TRBJ2-1, with 9 nucleotides matching TRBD2. This receptor was taken from a female donor with multiple sclerosis, enrolled in a pregnancy study. The CDR3 DNA reads as TGTGCCAGCAGCCTCCCAGCGGGAGGCGGTGGTGAGCAGTTCTTC. Translation: CASSLPAGGGGEQFF.